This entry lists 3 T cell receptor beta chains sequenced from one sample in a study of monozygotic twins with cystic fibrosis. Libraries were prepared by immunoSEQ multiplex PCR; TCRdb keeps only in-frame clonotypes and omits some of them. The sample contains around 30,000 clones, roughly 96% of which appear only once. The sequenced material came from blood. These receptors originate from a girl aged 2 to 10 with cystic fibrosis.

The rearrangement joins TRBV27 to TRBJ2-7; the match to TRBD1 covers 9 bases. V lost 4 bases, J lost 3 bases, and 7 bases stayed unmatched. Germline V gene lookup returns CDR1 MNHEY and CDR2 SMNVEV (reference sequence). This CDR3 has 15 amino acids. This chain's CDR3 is CASSSWDRVLYEQYF. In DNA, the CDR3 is TGTGCCAGCAGTTCATGGGACAGGGTGCTCTACGAGCAGTACTTC.

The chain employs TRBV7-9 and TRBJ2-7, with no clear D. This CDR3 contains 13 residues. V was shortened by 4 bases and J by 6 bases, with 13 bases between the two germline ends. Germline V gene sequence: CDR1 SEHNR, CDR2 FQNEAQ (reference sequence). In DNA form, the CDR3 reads TGTGCCAGCAGCTCTATAACCAGGCTCGAGCAGTACTTC. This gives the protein CASSSITRLEQYF.

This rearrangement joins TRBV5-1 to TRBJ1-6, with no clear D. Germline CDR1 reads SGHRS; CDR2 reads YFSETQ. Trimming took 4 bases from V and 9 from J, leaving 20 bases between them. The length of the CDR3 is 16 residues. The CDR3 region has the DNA TGCGCCAGCAGCCTTGACGGGCGGCCCTCGAGTTCACCCCTCCACTTT. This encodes CASSLDGRPSSSPLHF. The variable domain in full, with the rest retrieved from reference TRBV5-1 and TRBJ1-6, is KAGVTQTPRYLIKTRGQQVTLSCSPISGHRSVSWYQQTPGQGLQFLFEYFSETQRNKGNFPGRFSGRQFSNSRSEMNVSTLELGDSALYLCASSLDGRPSSSPLHFGNGTRLTVT.